The 27 T cell receptor beta chains below were found in one sample sequenced in a study of OX40 agonist ivuxolimab in advanced cancers. TCRdb's table, derived via immunoSEQ multiplex PCR, lists solely in-frame clones and lacks some. The sample records some 83,000 clones, 90% to 95% being singletons. The sequences come from CD4+ or CD8+ T cells sorted from blood, collected in a trial of the OX40 agonist ivuxolimab. The receptor set was obtained from an adult with an advanced solid tumor such as melanoma, head and neck, liver or kidney cancer.

This clone was picked up a small number of times. Germline is not matched at one junction end, which may reflect a read error. J is TRBJ1-2 and V is TRBV2; possibly TRBD1 for D (6 bases). The CDR3 runs 13 residues. Germline-derived CDR1 and CDR2 are SNHLY and FYNNEI. The DNA for the CDR3 is TGTGCCAGCACCCGAGGGGGTAACCATGGCTACACCTTC. The encoded protein is CASTRGGNHGYTF. Together with reference TRBV2 and TRBJ1-2, the CDR3 gives the full variable domain: EPEVTQTPSHQVTQMGQEVILRCVPISNHLYFYWYRQILGQKVEFLVSFYNNEISEKSEIFDDQFSVERPDGSNFTLKIRSTKLEDSAMYFCASTRGGNHGYTFGSGTRLTVV.

The genes are TRBV28 and TRBJ1-5, with TRBD1 matching 10 bases. The CDR3 runs 15 residues. Germline V lookup: CDR1 MDHEN, CDR2 SYDVKM. The ends lost 3 bases at V and 5 bases at J; junction bases unmatched: 4. This CDR3 is CASSFRTGGDQPQHF. The CDR3 bases are TGTGCCAGCAGTTTCCGGACAGGGGGAGATCAGCCCCAGCATTTT.

J is TRBJ2-7 and V is TRBV7-9, with D possibly TRBD1 on 5 matching bases. Germline CDR1 reads SEHNR; CDR2 reads FQNEAQ (reference sequence). V lost 8 bases, J lost 6 bases, and 17 bases lay in between. CDR3 length equals 13 residues. CDR3 protein: CASLGAGISEQYF. The CDR3 bases are TGTGCCAGCCTTGGGGCAGGGATAAGCGAGCAGTACTTC.

The chain recombines TRBV28 with TRBJ1-3; D might be TRBD1 (6 bases). Looked up from germline, CDR1 is MDHEN and CDR2 is SYDVKM. The CDR3 has 15 amino acids. The germline V and J ends were trimmed by 5 bases and 1 base, with 12 bases remaining between them. In DNA, the CDR3 is TGTGCCAGCAGTCTTACAGGGTGGTCTGGAAACACCATATATTTT. Encoded protein: CASSLTGWSGNTIYF.

This chain joins TRBV5-4 and TRBJ2-5, with 10 nucleotides matching TRBD1. The CDR3 covers 16 residues. Germline CDR1 is SGHNT and CDR2 is YYREEE (reference sequence). Trimming removed 0 bases from V and 11 bases from J; junction bases left unmatched: 13. DNA for the CDR3: TGTGCCAGCAGCTTGGCTTACGGGACAGGGGACCCGAAGCAGTACTTC. Encoded protein: CASSLAYGTGDPKQYF. The full variable domain, with the rest looked up from reference TRBV5-4 and TRBJ2-5, is ETGVTQSPTHLIKTRGQQVTLRCSSQSGHNTVSWYQQALGQGPQFIFQYYREEENGRGNFPPRFSGLQFPNYSSELNVNALELDDSALYLCASSLAYGTGDPKQYFGPGTRLLVL.

This rearrangement joins TRBV6-5 to TRBJ2-6; D is uncertain. V was clipped by 3 bases and J by 2 bases, with 2 bases between them. The CDR3 covers 13 residues. Germline values: CDR1 MNHEY, CDR2 SVGAGI. The CDR3, as DNA: TGTGCCAGCAGTTATCCTGGGGCCAACGTCCTGACTTTC. It translates to CASSYPGANVLTF.

CDR3 nucleotides: TGTGCCAGCTCTCACCGTGACACCACAGATACGCAGTATTTT. It translates to CASSHRDTTDTQYF. V is TRBV18 and J is TRBJ2-3; D unresolved. V shed 6 bases and J shed 2 bases, with 12 bases lying between them. CDR3 size: 14 residues. Germline V gene lookup returns CDR1 KGHSH and CDR2 LQKENI.

The chain uses TRBV7-9 and TRBJ2-1; TRBD1 agrees at 7 bases. CDR3 size: 14 residues. Losses at the gene ends were 6 bases for V and 9 bases for J; bases not matched to a gene: 11. Per germline, CDR1 SEHNR and CDR2 FQNEAQ (reference sequence). The CDR3 is CASRFSQTGVEQFF. CDR3 nucleotides: TGTGCCAGCAGGTTCTCGCAAACAGGGGTTGAGCAGTTCTTC.

The CDR3 DNA sequence: TGCGCCAGCAGCTCCCTAGCGGGAGGGCCAGGCGAGCAGTACTTC. Encoded protein: CASSSLAGGPGEQYF. The chain is built from TRBV5-1 and TRBJ2-7; TRBD2 matches 12 bases. The V segment lost 3 bases and the J segment 6 bases; nucleotides outside the gene matches: 7. Germline V gives CDR1 SGHRS, CDR2 YFSETQ. The CDR3 length is 15 residues.

The gene calls are TRBV7-3 and TRBJ2-3; 9 nucleotides agree with TRBD1. CDR1 and CDR2 (germline): SGHTA, FQGTGA. The trim removed 1 base at V and 3 bases at J, leaving 5 bases unmatched. This CDR3 is 16 amino acids long. The CDR3 is CASSLRSGTGTDTQYF. In DNA, the CDR3 is TGTGCCAGCAGCTTAAGATCCGGGACAGGGACAGATACGCAGTATTTT.

The CDR3 DNA reads TGTGCCAGCAGGCCCGTCGGGGCTATCTATGGCTACACCTTC. This gives the protein CASRPVGAIYGYTF. The gene calls are TRBV6-5 and TRBJ1-2; a possible D gene is TRBD1 (5 bases). The germline V gene has CDR1 MNHEY and CDR2 SVGAGI. V was clipped by 6 bases and J by 4 bases, with 15 bases between them. The length of the CDR3 is 14 residues.

The chain has TRBV9 and TRBJ2-1; TRBD2 matches 9 bases. Germline CDR1 SGDLS, CDR2 YYNGEE. V gave up 4 bases and J gave up 0 bases; unmatched junction bases: 2. This CDR3 spans 15 amino acids. The CDR3 bases are TGTGCCAGCAGCCCTAGCGGGAACTCCTACAATGAGCAGTTCTTC. Residues: CASSPSGNSYNEQFF.

The V call is TRBV5-5, the J call TRBJ1-2; D is perhaps TRBD1 (5 bases). Trimming cost V 6 bases and J 4 bases, with 13 bases left between them. CDR1 is SGHKS, CDR2 YYEKEE, per germline (reference sequence). The CDR3 has 13 residues. The CDR3 DNA sequence: TGTGCCAGCACCCTCGGGGGGTTCTATGGCTACACCTTC. It translates to CASTLGGFYGYTF.

The chain has TRBV19 and TRBJ2-3; D gene ambiguous. The germline gives CDR1 LNHDA, CDR2 SQIVND (reference sequence). Trimming cost V 3 bases and J 2 bases, with 15 bases left between them. This CDR3 comprises 16 residues. CDR3 in DNA: TGTGCCAGTAGTATTCCCGCTGGAAGGTACACAGATACGCAGTATTTT. It codes for CASSIPAGRYTDTQYF.

V and J are TRBV7-2 and TRBJ2-5, with 8 bases fitting TRBD1. Unmatched junction bases numbered 5, after V lost 2 bases and J lost 3 bases. CDR3 size: 15 residues. Germline lookup yields CDR1 SGHTA and CDR2 FQGNSA. The CDR3 reads CASSLLTTGEETQYF. The CDR3 nucleotides read TGTGCCAGCAGCTTATTAACGACAGGGGAAGAGACCCAGTACTTC.

CDR3 DNA: TGTGCCAGCAGCCAAGGGAGCTTTGGGGCCAACGTCCTGACTTTC. It is translated as CASSQGSFGANVLTF. The rearrangement uses TRBV14 and TRBJ2-6; no reliable D call. The CDR3 loop spans 15 amino acids. The V end lost 1 base, the J end lost 3 bases, and 7 bases lay between the germline ends. Germline CDR1 is SGHDN and CDR2 is FVKESK.

This clone appeared once. The chain is built from TRBV9 and TRBJ1-2; 10 bases align to TRBD1. This CDR3 spans 15 amino acids. V gave up 3 bases and J gave up 8 bases; unmatched junction bases: 10. Germline CDR1 is SGDLS and CDR2 is YYNGEE. The CDR3, as DNA: TGTGCCAGCAGCGCTCAGACAGGGGGCGTGGGCGGCTACACCTTC. Translation: CASSAQTGGVGGYTF.

This clone was recorded only once. The CDR3 protein is CASSDNYRTGDQPQHF. The CDR3 DNA reads as TGTGCCAGCAGTGACAACTATAGGACAGGGGATCAGCCCCAGCATTTT. The V gene is TRBV6-1, the J gene TRBJ1-5; 9 bases match TRBD1. The CDR3 runs to 16 residues. The ends lost 3 bases at V and 5 bases at J; junction bases unmatched: 8. Looked up from germline, CDR1 is MNHNS and CDR2 is SASEGT.

The chain carries TRBV15 and TRBJ2-1; TRBD1 matches 9 bases. The CDR3 is 18 amino acids. V lost 1 base to trimming and J lost 7 bases; unmatched junction nucleotides: 14. Germline V gene data show CDR1 as LNHNV and CDR2 as YYDKDF (reference sequence). The CDR3 nucleotides are TGTGCCACCAGCAGAGTCGAGACCGGGACAGGGAAGGGGAATGAGCAGTTCTTC. The encoded protein is CATSRVETGTGKGNEQFF.

The J gene is TRBJ2-3, the V gene TRBV5-1; tentative D call: TRBD1 (6 bases). V gave up 4 bases and J gave up 2 bases, with 14 bases separating them. This CDR3 contains 15 residues. CDR1 is SGHRS, CDR2 YFSETQ, per germline. As DNA, the CDR3 is TGCGCCAGCAGCGCGGCCACAGGGATCACAGATACGCAGTATTTT. This encodes CASSAATGITDTQYF. The whole variable domain, remainder taken from reference TRBV5-1 and TRBJ2-3, is KAGVTQTPRYLIKTRGQQVTLSCSPISGHRSVSWYQQTPGQGLQFLFEYFSETQRNKGNFPGRFSGRQFSNSRSEMNVSTLELGDSALYLCASSAATGITDTQYFGPGTRLTVL.

This chain links TRBV5-1 with TRBJ2-2, with 9 positions matching TRBD1. Germline V gives CDR1 SGHRS, CDR2 YFSETQ. Trimming cost V 4 bases and J 3 bases; bases outside gene matches: 10. CDR3 size: 17 residues. The CDR3 sequence: CASSLKQGATDTGELFF. CDR3 coding DNA: TGCGCCAGCAGCCTAAAACAGGGGGCGACGGACACCGGGGAGCTGTTTTTT.

To note about this clone: A read error may produce the germline difference seen at one junction end. The chain links TRBV2 to TRBJ2-5; unclear D gene. CDR1 SNHLY and CDR2 FYNNEI come from the germline V gene. This CDR3 region has 13 residues. The CDR3 sequence is CASSDKTPEAQYF. The CDR3 DNA reads TGTGCCAGCAGTGACAAGACTCCAGAGGCCCAGTACTTC.

The V gene is TRBV6-5, the J gene TRBJ2-7, with 7 bases matching TRBD1. The germline CDR1 and CDR2 sequences are MNHEY and SVGAGI. The CDR3 loop spans 14 amino acids. The V segment lost 2 bases and the J segment 3 bases; nucleotides outside the gene matches: 4. The CDR3 protein is CASSYRDSLYEQYF. The CDR3, as DNA: TGTGCCAGCAGTTACCGGGACAGCCTCTACGAGCAGTACTTC.

The rearrangement links TRBV30 to TRBJ2-2, with D perhaps being TRBD1 or TRBD2 (5 bases each). CDR3 length: 14 residues. The V end lost 1 base, the J end lost 5 bases, and 11 bases lay between the germline ends. CDR1 is GTSNPN, CDR2 SVGIG, per germline (reference sequence). The CDR3 loop is CAWSGGPQTGELFF. CDR3 DNA sequence: TGTGCCTGGAGTGGGGGACCCCAGACCGGGGAGCTGTTTTTT.

This clone is a singleton in its sample. The genes are TRBV27 and TRBJ2-7; 11 bases match TRBD2. The CDR3 sequence is 15 residues long. Germline V gene lookup returns CDR1 MNHEY and CDR2 SMNVEV (reference sequence). V dropped 6 bases and J dropped 5; count of bases not matched to a gene: 9. The CDR3 DNA follows: TGTGCCAGCAGGGGGCTAGCGGGAGGAGACCACGAGCAGTACTTC. Its protein product is CASRGLAGGDHEQYF.

J is TRBJ1-2 and V is TRBV28, with 9 bases identical to TRBD1. Germline V gives CDR1 MDHEN, CDR2 SYDVKM. V lost 9 bases, J lost 0 bases, and 5 bases stayed unmatched. The CDR3 totals 14 residues. Written as DNA, the CDR3 is TGTGCCAGGGGACAGGGAGGAGCTAACTATGGCTACACCTTC. This codes for CARGQGGANYGYTF.

The genes are TRBV2 and TRBJ1-5; D is ambiguous. Germline lookup yields CDR1 SNHLY and CDR2 FYNNEI. Deletions cut 4 bases from V and 6 bases from J, with 7 bases between. The CDR3 runs 12 residues. CDR3 bases: TGTGCCAGCAGTGTAGAGGCTCAGCCCCAGCATTTT. It encodes CASSVEAQPQHF.